The 10 T cell receptor beta chains in this list originate from one sample, sequenced in a study of Graves' ophthalmopathy and Graves' hyperthyroidism. Amplified TCR beta CDR3 regions were obtained using RNA transcripts as template. HTBI-primed RT-PCR formed the first round, and a multiplex PCR formed the second. TCRdb called the multiplex PCR reads again in MiXCR, with one record for every CDR3 protein. The sample lists roughly 420,000 distinct CDR3 sequences, 20% to 25% occurring once. Sample: peripheral blood. These receptors were obtained from a young woman with stable Graves' hyperthyroidism.

CDR3 protein: CASARVGSIGELFF. The CDR3, as DNA: TGTGCCAGCGCTCGAGTTGGTAGTATCGGGGAGCTGTTTTTT. The rearrangement links TRBV7-3 to TRBJ2-2; D gene ambiguous. V lost 8 bases to trimming and J lost 7 bases, with 17 bases between them. Germline assignment: CDR1 SGHTA and CDR2 FQGTGA. The CDR3 length is 14 residues.

This clonotype has more than one count but fewer than ten. A read error is possible here, since a much larger clone lies one base away. The J gene is TRBJ2-7, the V gene TRBV12-3 or TRBV12-4, with 10 bases aligning to TRBD1. V lost 6 bases and J lost 5; bases outside the gene matches: 4. The CDR3 is 13 amino acids. The CDR3 sequence: CASSTTGGHEQYF. The CDR3, as DNA: TGTGCCAGCAGCACGACAGGGGGCCACGAGCAGTACTTC.

This clonotype was observed at least ten times. CDR3 nucleotide sequence: TGTGCCAGCAGTTTATCCGGGGGAGATAGTTATGGCTACACCTTC. It yields the protein CASSLSGGDSYGYTF. This chain uses TRBV28 with TRBJ1-2; D possibly corresponds to TRBD1 (5 bases). The CDR3 has 15 residues. CDR1 is MDHEN and CDR2 is SYDVKM in the germline V gene. The V end lost 1 base, the J end lost 5 bases, and 14 bases lay between the germline ends.

This clonotype has ten or more counts. DNA for the CDR3: TGTGCCAGCAGTTTAGGATCCGGAAACTATGGCTACACCTTC. Translation: CASSLGSGNYGYTF. This chain joins TRBV27 and TRBJ1-2; D unclear. The length of the CDR3 is 14 residues. V was pared by 2 bases and J by 2 bases, with 9 bases between. The germline gives CDR1 MNHEY, CDR2 SMNVEV (reference sequence).

The rearrangement uses TRBV20-1 and TRBJ1-1; TRBD1 aligns across 7 bases. The CDR3 has 10 amino acids. With 6 bases clipped from V and 7 bases from J, the junction kept 2 bases outside the gene matches. Germline values: CDR1 DFQATT, CDR2 SNEGSKA (reference sequence). CDR3 nucleotide sequence: TGCAGTGCGCGGACAGGTGAAGCTTTCTTT. Its protein is CSARTGEAFF.

This clonotype has at least ten counts. The chain couples TRBV5-5 to TRBJ2-5; D possibly corresponds to TRBD2 (7 bases). With 4 bases removed from V and 4 bases from J, the gap between germline ends came to 17 bases. CDR3 size: 15 residues. Germline V gives CDR1 SGHKS, CDR2 YYEKEE (reference sequence). In nucleotides, the CDR3 is TGTGCCAGCAGCCCTGGGTTCGGGGGGCTAGAGACCCAGTACTTC. Protein sequence: CASSPGFGGLETQYF.

This clonotype was detected ten times or more. The CDR3 coding sequence is TGTGCCTACGACGACAACCAAGAGACCCAGTACTTC. Protein: CAYDDNQETQYF. V usage is TRBV30 and J usage is TRBJ2-5; D ambiguous. Germline CDR1 and CDR2: GTSNPN and SVGIG (reference sequence). Trimming took off 7 bases at V and 0 bases at J, with 9 bases between the two ends. This CDR3 is 12 amino acids long.

V usage is TRBV15 and J usage is TRBJ1-2, with no clear D. CDR3 length: 15 amino acids. V was cut by 3 bases and J by 6 bases, with 17 bases left in between. Per the germline V gene, CDR1 is LNHNV and CDR2 is YYDKDF (reference sequence). The CDR3, as DNA: TGTGCCACCAGCAGGGAGACGGTGGTCTTAAATGGCTACACCTTC. Translating gives CATSRETVVLNGYTF.

This rearrangement joins TRBV6-1 to TRBJ1-1; TRBD1 aligns across 7 bases. CDR1 and CDR2 from the germline V gene are MNHNS and SASEGT. This CDR3 contains 14 residues. The ends lost 8 bases at V and 2 bases at J; junction bases unmatched: 8. CDR3 coding DNA: TGTGCCAGCTATCCGGGACAGACTAACACTGAAGCTTTCTTT. Translating it yields CASYPGQTNTEAFF.

This clonotype was recorded at least ten times. The chain employs TRBV14 and TRBJ1-1; D is undetermined. CDR1 is SGHDN and CDR2 is FVKESK in the germline V gene. Trimming left V 2 bases short and J 8 bases short, with 9 bases between. The CDR3 is 12 residues long. The DNA of the CDR3 is TGTGCCAGCAGCCAATCTCGGCAGGAAGCTTTCTTT. This sequence encodes CASSQSRQEAFF. Supplemented by reference TRBV14 and TRBJ1-1, the full variable domain reads EAGVTQFPSHSVIEKGQTVTLRCDPISGHDNLYWYRRVMGKEIKFLLHFVKESKQDESGMPNNRFLAERTGGTYSTLKVQPAELEDSGVYFCASSQSRQEAFFGQGTRLTVV.